This TCR beta chain was sequenced during a study of tumor-infiltrating lymphocytes in primary liver carcinoma. The overall study: Each of the growths was stage T1-T3 N0M0, extending roughly 4.2 to 10 cm across.

Unsorted bulk tissue of roughly 20-31 mg yielded co-extracted RNA and DNA. TCR beta cDNA was reverse-transcribed from about 0.45 ug of total RNA. The reaction used a constant-region primer and ProtoScript II reverse transcriptase. Modified slightly, ARM-PCR produced TCR beta libraries over three nested multiplex PCR rounds. Rounds one and two of PCR, each of roughly 10 cycles, were primed with TRBV1-TRBV30 forward primers and a C-beta reverse primer. MiXCR, run by TCRdb on the multiplex PCR reads, gives a single entry per CDR3 protein. Of around 60,000 distinct CDR3 sequences listed, roughly two thirds are singletons. V was trimmed by 0 bases and J by 0 bases, leaving 15 bases between them. The CDR3 runs to 17 residues. Germline V gene lookup returns CDR1 SGHKS and CDR2 YYEKEE (reference sequence).

The sample was liver tumor tissue from sampling region 4. Subset of the sample: tumor region T4, right-lateral pole. The clonotype originates from a man between 40 and 49 years old with primary liver carcinoma and hepatitis B virus infection. V is TRBV5-5 and J is TRBJ1-1; no reliable D call. This chain's CDR3 is CASSLVDRFSLNTEAFF. CDR3 in DNA: TGTGCCAGCAGCTTGGTGGACCGGTTCAGCTTGAACACTGAAGCTTTCTTT. Using reference TRBV5-5 and TRBJ1-1 for the parts outside the CDR3, the full variable domain is DAGVTQSPTHLIKTRGQQVTLRCSPISGHKSVSWYQQVLGQGPQFIFQYYEKEERGRGNFPDRFSARQFPNYSSELNVNALLLGDSALYLCASSLVDRFSLNTEAFFGQGTRLTVV.